The clone carrying this TCR beta chain was seen a handful of times. This record comes from a study of shared T cell receptors in the human thymus. There are 18 residues in the CDR3. Sequencing was performed with immunoSEQ multiplex PCR; in TCRdb, only in-frame clones are kept and a portion is missing. The repertoire holds about 500,000 clones, with 70% to 80% as singletons. The same specimen was also included in a second study, on human thymus T cells. Per that study: Donors consisted of healthy Finnish infants (having corrective surgery for congenital heart defects). Corrective heart surgery yielded the resections from which the thymus tissue came. Across thymic and blood repertoires, the usage of V and J genes appeared to be biased. Overlap was high between thymic repertoires from unrelated individuals, as reported in related research.

The sample was thymocytes. The chain joins TRBV1 to TRBJ2-4; the DNA was not compared with TRBD1, the D call given in the table. TRBV1 is a pseudogene segment. The TCR sequence derives from a boy younger than two with a congenital heart defect. The CDR3 region is CTSSQDLWGGNAKNIQYF. The DNA for the CDR3 is TGCACCAGCAGCCAAGATTTGTGGGGCGGAAATGCCAAAAACATTCAGTACTTC.